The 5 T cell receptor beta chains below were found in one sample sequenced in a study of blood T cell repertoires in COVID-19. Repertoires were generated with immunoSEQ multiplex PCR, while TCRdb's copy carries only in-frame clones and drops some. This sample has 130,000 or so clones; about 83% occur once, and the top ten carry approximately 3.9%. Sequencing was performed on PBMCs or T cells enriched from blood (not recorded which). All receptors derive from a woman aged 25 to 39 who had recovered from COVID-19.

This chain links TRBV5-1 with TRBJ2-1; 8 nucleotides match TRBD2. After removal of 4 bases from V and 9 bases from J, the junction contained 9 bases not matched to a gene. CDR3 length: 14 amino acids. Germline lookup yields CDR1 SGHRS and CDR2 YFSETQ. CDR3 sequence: CASSPTAGEGEQFF. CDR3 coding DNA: TGCGCCAGCAGCCCTACAGCGGGAGAGGGTGAGCAGTTCTTC.

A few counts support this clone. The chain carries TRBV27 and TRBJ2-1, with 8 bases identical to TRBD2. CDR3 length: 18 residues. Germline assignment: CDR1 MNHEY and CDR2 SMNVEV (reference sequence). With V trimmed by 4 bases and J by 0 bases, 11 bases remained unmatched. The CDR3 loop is CASSSQRGGTSSYNEQFF. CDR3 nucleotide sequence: TGTGCCAGCAGTTCCCAAAGGGGGGGGACTAGCTCCTACAATGAGCAGTTCTTC.

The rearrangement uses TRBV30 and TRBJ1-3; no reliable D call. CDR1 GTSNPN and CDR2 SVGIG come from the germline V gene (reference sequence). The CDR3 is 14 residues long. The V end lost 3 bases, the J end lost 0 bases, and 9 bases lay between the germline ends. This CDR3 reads CAWSSGYSGNTIYF. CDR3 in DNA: TGTGCCTGGAGCTCAGGATACTCTGGAAACACCATATATTTT.

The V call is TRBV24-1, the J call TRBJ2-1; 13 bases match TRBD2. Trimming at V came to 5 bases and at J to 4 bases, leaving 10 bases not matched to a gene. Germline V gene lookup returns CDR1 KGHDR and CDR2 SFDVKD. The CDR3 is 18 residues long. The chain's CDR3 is CATSGKLAGGASYNEQFF. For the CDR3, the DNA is TGTGCCACCAGTGGTAAACTAGCGGGAGGGGCCTCTTACAATGAGCAGTTCTTC.

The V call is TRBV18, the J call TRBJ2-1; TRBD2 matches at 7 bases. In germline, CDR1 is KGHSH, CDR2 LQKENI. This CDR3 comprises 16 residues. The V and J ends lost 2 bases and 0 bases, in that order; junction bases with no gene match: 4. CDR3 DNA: TGTGCCAGCTCACCAGCTAGCGGCCGCTCCTACAATGAGCAGTTCTTC. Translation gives CASSPASGRSYNEQFF. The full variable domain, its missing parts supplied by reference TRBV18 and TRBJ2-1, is NAGVMQNPRHLVRRRGQEARLRCSPMKGHSHVYWYRQLPEEGLKFMVYLQKENIIDESGMPKERFSAEFPKEGPSILRIQQVVRGDSAAYFCASSPASGRSYNEQFFGPGTRLTVL.